This T cell receptor (beta chain) was observed in a study of a mutant IDH1 vaccine in newly diagnosed glioma. Study as a whole: Treated patients, averaging 40.4 years, were roughly 60% male and about 38% female. Most had both radiotherapy and temozolomide beforehand; others had only one.

The time point denotes: week 5, during vaccination. Doses consisted of 300 ug of mutant IDH1 20-mer peptide each, paired with topical imiquimod. This CDR3 comprises 13 residues. Germline V gene lookup returns CDR1 SNHLY and CDR2 FYNNEI. Trimming took 1 base from V and 11 from J, leaving 11 bases between them. Sequencing was performed with immunoSEQ multiplex PCR; in TCRdb, only in-frame clones are kept and a portion is missing. The sample holds 60,000 or so clones, about 87% seen once. On this clone itself: Its antigen is not identified.

The chain joins TRBV2 to TRBJ1-4; D gene unclear. Specimen: PBMCs, collected from a glioma patient whose treatment included an IDH1 peptide vaccine. This TCR was sampled from a woman aged 40 to 55 with glioma. CDR3 loop: CASSEEVGWKLFF. The DNA of the CDR3 is TGTGCCAGCAGTGAAGAAGTTGGTTGGAAACTGTTTTTT.